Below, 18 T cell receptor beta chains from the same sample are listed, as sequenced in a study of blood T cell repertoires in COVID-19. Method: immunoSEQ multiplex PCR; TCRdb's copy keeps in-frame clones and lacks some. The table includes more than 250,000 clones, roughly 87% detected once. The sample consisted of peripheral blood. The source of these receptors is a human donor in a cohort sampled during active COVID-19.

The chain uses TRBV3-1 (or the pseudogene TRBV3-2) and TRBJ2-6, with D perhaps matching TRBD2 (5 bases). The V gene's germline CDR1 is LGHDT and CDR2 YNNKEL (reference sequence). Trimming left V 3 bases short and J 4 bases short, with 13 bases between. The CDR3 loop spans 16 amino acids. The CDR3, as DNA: TGTGCCAGCAGCCAGCAGAGGGTCTCGGGGGCCAACGTCCTGACTTTC. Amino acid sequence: CASSQQRVSGANVLTF.

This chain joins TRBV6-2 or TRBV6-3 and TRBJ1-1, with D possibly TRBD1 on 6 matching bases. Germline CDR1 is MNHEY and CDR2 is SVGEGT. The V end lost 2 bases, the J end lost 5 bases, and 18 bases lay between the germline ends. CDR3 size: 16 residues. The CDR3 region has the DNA TGTGCCAGCAGTTACGCAATCACCAGGGGTATGACTGAAGCTTTCTTT. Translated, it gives CASSYAITRGMTEAFF.

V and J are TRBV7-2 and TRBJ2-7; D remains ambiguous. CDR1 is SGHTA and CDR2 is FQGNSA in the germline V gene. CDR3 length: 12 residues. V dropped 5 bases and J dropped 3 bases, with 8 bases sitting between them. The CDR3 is CASSRDIYEQYF. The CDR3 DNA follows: TGTGCCAGCAGCCGAGATATCTACGAGCAGTACTTC.

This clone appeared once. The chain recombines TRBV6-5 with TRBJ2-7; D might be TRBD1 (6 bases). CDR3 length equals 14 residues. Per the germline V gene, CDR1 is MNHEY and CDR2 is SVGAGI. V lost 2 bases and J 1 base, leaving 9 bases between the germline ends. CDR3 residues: CASSYAGDSYEQYF. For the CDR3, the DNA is TGTGCCAGCAGTTACGCAGGGGATTCCTACGAGCAGTACTTC.

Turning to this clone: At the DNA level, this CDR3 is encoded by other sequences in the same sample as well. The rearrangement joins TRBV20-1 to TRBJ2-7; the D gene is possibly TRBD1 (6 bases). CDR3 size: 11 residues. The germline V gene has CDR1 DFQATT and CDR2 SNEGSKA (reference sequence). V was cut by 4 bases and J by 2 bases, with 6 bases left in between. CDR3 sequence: CSANRAYEQYF. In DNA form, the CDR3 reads TGCAGTGCTAACAGGGCCTACGAGCAGTACTTC.

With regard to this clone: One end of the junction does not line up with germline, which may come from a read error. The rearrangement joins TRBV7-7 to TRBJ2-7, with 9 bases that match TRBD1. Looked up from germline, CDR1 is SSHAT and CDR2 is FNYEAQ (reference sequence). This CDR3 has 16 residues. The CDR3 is CASSLTRDRDKCEQYF. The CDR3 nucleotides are TGTGCTAGCAGTTTGACCCGGGACAGGGATAAGTGCGAGCAGTACTTC.

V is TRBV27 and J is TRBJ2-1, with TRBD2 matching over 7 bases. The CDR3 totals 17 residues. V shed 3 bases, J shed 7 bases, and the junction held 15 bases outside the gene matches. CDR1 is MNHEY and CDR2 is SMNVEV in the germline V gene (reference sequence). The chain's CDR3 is CASSFMLTSNVVNEQFF. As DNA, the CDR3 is TGTGCCAGCAGTTTCATGTTGACTAGCAACGTGGTAAATGAGCAGTTCTTC.

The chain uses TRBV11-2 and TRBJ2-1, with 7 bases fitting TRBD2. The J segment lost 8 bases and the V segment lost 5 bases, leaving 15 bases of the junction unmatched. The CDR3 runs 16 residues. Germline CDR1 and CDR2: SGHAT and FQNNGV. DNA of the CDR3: TGTGCCAGCAGCCCGTCCTGGGGCGGGAGAAGCTATGAGCAGTTCTTC. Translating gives CASSPSWGGRSYEQFF.

The CDR3 bases are TGTGCCAGCAGTTCGGGACTAGCGGGAGTAAATGAGCAGTTCTTC. Its translation is CASSSGLAGVNEQFF. This chain uses TRBV27 with TRBJ2-1, with 14 nucleotides matching TRBD2. The V gene's germline CDR1 is MNHEY and CDR2 SMNVEV (reference sequence). The CDR3 is 15 amino acids. With 4 bases clipped from V and 7 bases from J, the junction kept 3 bases outside the gene matches.

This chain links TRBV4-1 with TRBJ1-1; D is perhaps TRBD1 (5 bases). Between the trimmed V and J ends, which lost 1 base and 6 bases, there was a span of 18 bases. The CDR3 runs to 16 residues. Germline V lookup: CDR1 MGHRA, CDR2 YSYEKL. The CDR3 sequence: CASSQGGGEWRSEAFF. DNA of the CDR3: TGCGCCAGCAGCCAAGGTGGGGGGGAATGGAGGTCTGAAGCTTTCTTT.

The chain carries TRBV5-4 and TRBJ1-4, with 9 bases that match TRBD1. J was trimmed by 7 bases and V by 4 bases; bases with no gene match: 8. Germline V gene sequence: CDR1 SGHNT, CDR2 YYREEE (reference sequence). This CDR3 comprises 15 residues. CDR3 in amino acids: CASSHSGTGSEKLFF. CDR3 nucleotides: TGTGCCAGCAGCCATTCCGGGACAGGGAGTGAAAAACTGTTTTTT. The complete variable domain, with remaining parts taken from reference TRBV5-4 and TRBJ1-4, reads ETGVTQSPTHLIKTRGQQVTLRCSSQSGHNTVSWYQQALGQGPQFIFQYYREEENGRGNFPPRFSGLQFPNYSSELNVNALELDDSALYLCASSHSGTGSEKLFFGSGTQLSVL.

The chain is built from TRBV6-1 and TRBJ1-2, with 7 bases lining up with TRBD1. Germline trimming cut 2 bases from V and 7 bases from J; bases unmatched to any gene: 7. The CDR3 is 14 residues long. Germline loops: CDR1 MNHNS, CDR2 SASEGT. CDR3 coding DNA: TGTGCCAGCAGTGAACGCCCAGGGGGTGGTGGCTACACCTTC. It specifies CASSERPGGGGYTF.

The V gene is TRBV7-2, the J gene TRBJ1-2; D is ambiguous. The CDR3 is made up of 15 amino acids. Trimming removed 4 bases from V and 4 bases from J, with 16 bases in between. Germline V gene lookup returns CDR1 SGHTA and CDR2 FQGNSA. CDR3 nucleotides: TGTGCCAGCAGCTCCGCCTCCTCCCCCGGCTATGGCTACACCTTC. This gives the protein CASSSASSPGYGYTF.

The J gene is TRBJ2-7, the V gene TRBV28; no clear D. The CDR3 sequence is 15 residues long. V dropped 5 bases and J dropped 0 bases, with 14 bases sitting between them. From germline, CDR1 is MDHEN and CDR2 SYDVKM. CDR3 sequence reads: CASSKRKRLSYEQYF. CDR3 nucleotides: TGTGCCAGCAGTAAACGAAAGCGACTCTCCTACGAGCAGTACTTC.

The CDR3 spells CASSYFLGLAGAHQETQYF. The DNA of the CDR3 is TGTGCCAGCAGCTACTTCCTTGGGCTAGCGGGGGCCCACCAAGAGACCCAGTACTTC. J is TRBJ2-5 and V is TRBV5-8; the match to TRBD2 covers 10 bases. The CDR3 is made up of 19 amino acids. V lost 3 bases, J lost 0 bases, and 14 bases stayed unmatched. Germline V gene data show CDR1 as SGHTS and CDR2 as YDEGEE.

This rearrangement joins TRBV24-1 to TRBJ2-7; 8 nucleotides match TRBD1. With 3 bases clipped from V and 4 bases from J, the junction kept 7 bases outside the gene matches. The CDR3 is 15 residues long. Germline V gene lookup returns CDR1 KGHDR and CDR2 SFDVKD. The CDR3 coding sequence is TGTGCCACCAGTGATGGGCAGGGGGCGCTTTACGAGCAGTACTTC. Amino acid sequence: CATSDGQGALYEQYF.

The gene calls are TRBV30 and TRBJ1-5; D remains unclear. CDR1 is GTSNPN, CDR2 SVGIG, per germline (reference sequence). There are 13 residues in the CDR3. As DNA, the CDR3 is TGTGCTTGTACAGAGTATAGCAATCAGCCCCAGCATTTT. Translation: CACTEYSNQPQHF.

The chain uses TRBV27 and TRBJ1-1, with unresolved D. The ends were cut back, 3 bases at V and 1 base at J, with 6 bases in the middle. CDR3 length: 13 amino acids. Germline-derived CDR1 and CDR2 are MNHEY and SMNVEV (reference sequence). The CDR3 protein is CASSFVQNTEAFF. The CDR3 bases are TGTGCCAGCAGTTTCGTACAGAACACTGAAGCTTTCTTT.